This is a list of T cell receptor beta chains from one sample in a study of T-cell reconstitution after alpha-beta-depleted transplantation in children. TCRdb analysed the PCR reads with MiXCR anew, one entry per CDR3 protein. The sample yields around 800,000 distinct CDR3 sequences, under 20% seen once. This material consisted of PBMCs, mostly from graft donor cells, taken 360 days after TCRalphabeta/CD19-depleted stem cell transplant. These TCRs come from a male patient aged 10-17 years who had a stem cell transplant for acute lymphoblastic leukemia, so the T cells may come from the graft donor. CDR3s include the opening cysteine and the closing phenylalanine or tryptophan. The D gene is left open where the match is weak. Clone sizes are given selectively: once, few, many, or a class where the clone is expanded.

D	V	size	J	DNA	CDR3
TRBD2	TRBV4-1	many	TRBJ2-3	TGCGCCAGCAGCCAGTCACTAGCGGGGACAGATACGCAGTATTTT	CASSQSLAGTDTQYF
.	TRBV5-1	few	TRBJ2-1	TGCGCCAGCAGCTTTACTAGGGACTACAATGAGCAGTTCTTC	CASSFTRDYNEQFF
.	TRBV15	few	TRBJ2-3	TGTGCCACCGGGCTGTTCACAGATACGCAGTATTTT	CATGLFTDTQYF
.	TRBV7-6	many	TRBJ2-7	TGTGCCAGCAGCTTTACAGGACACCACGAGCAGTACTTC	CASSFTGHHEQYF
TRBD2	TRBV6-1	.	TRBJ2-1	TGTGCCAGCAGGCTAGCGGTCTCCTACAATGAGCAGTTCTTC	CASRLAVSYNEQFF
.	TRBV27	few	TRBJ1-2	TGTGCCAGCAGTCCCAAGAGGGCCGTGCATGGCTACACCTTC	CASSPKRAVHGYTF
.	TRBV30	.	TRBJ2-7	TGTGCCTGGAGTTACGGTCGTGAGCAGTACTTC	CAWSYGREQYF
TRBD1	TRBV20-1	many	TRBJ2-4	TGCAGTGCGCCGGAGAAGGGGGCGGACATTCAGTACTTC	CSAPEKGADIQYF
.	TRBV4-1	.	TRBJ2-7	TGCGCCAGCAGCCCCTGGCAGGGGCCACTCTCCTACGAGCAGTACTTC	CASSPWQGPLSYEQYF
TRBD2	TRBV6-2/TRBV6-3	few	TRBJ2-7	TGTGCCAGCAGTTACTCCGGCGGACTAGCGGGATACTCCTACGAGCAGTACTTC	CASSYSGGLAGYSYEQYF
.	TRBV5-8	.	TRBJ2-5	TGTGCCAGCAGCCATCGGAGGGGGGAGACCCAGTACTTC	CASSHRRGETQYF
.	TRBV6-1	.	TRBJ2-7	TGTGCCAGCAGTCTTTCGAGGGTGGGAGTCGAGCAGTACTTC	CASSLSRVGVEQYF
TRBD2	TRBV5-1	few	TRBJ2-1	TGCGCCAGCAGCGGATCCTCCGCCCTCGCGGGAGGGTACAATGAGCAGTTCTTC	CASSGSSALAGGYNEQFF
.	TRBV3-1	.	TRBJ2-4	TGTGCCAGCAGCCAAGAGCGGTTATACAAAAACATTCAGTACTTC	CASSQERLYKNIQYF